This T cell receptor beta chain was observed in a study of CD8 T cells in ankylosing spondylitis. Study-wide results and caveats: Ankylosing spondylitis blood appeared to be characterized by a TCR beta motif of 7 to 9 highly homologous variants. Reportedly, disease-linked clones are significantly enriched in ankylosing spondylitis patients' matched synovial fluid.

Germline V lookup: CDR1 LNHNV, CDR2 YYDKDF (reference sequence). The CDR3 loop spans 16 amino acids. The V end was cut by 0 bases, the J end by 1 base, with 13 bases between. Preparation of TCR beta libraries was done by quantitative 5'-RACE with molecular barcodes. TCRdb re-called the 5' RACE reads with MiXCR, one entry per CDR3 protein. This table holds about 800,000 distinct CDR3 sequences, 12% found once. There are many counts of this clonotype. No antigen is known for it. Sequencing was performed on blood, either unsorted or a sorted T cell fraction (not recorded which). The receptor was derived from a male donor with ankylosing spondylitis. The chain links TRBV15 to TRBJ2-7, with TRBD2 as a possible D gene (6 bases). The DNA of the CDR3 is TGTGCCACCAGCAGAGATTTGACCAGCGGGTCCTACGAGCAGTACTTC. This codes for CATSRDLTSGSYEQYF.